This T cell receptor (beta chain) emerged from a study of technical replicates of blood from a few donors. Generated by immunoSEQ multiplex PCR, the TCRdb table keeps only in-frame clones and is missing some. Seen here are around 50,000 clones, roughly 95% observed once, and the top ten hold 0.39%. The V gene's germline CDR1 is SGHRS and CDR2 YFSETQ. The trim removed 2 bases at V and 4 bases at J, leaving 0 bases unmatched. This CDR3 has 12 amino acids. Only one count was recorded for this clone. The sequence derives from a human donor in good health. The rearrangement links TRBV5-1 to TRBJ2-7; 7 nucleotides match TRBD1. The sample comprised T cells isolated from PBMCs. The CDR3 coding sequence is TGCGCCAGCAGCTTACAGGGGTACGAGCAGTACTTC. As protein: CASSLQGYEQYF.